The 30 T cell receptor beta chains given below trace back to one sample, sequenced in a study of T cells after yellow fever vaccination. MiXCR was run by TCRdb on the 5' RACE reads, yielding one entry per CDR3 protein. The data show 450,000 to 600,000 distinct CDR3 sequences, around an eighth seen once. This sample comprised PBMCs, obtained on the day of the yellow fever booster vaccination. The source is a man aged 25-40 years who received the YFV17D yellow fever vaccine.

DNA for the CDR3: TGTGCCAGCAGCTTGAGCCGGGACAATCAGCCCCAGCATTTT. Its translation is CASSLSRDNQPQHF. This rearrangement joins TRBV7-2 to TRBJ1-5; unclear D gene. Germline assignment: CDR1 SGHTA and CDR2 FQGNSA. V lost 3 bases to trimming and J lost 3 bases, with 9 bases between them. The CDR3 extends over 14 amino acids.

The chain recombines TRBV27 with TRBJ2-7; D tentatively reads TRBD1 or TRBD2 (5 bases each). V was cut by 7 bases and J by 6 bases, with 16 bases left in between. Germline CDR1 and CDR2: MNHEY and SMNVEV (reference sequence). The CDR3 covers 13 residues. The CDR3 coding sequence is TGTGCCAGCATTCAGGGAGTCAGCGGCGAGCAGTACTTC. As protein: CASIQGVSGEQYF.

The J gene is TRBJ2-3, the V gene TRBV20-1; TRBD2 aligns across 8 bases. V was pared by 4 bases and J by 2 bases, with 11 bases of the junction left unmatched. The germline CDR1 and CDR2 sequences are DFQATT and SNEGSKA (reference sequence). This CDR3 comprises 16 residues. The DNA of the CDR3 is TGCAGTGCTATCCTATTAGGGACTAGTTCCACAGATACGCAGTATTTT. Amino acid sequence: CSAILLGTSSTDTQYF.

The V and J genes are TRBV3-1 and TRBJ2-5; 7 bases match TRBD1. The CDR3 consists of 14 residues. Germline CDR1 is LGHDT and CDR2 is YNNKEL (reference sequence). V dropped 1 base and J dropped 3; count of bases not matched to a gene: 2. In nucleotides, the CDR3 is TGTGCCAGCAGCCAAGTAGACAGGGAAGAGACCCAGTACTTC. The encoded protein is CASSQVDREETQYF.

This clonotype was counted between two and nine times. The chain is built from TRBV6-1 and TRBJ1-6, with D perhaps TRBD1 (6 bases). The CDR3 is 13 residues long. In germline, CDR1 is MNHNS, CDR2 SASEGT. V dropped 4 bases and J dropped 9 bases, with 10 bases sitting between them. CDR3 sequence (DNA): TGTGCCAGCAGTGCAGGGGCGGGTTCACCCCTCCACTTT. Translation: CASSAGAGSPLHF.

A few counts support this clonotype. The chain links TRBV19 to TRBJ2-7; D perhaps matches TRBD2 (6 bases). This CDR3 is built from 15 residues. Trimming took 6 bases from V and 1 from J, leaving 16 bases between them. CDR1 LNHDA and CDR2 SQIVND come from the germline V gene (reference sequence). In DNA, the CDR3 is TGTGCCAGTAGGAGTCGGGAGAAGGGGTCCTACGAGCAGTACTTC. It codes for CASRSREKGSYEQYF.

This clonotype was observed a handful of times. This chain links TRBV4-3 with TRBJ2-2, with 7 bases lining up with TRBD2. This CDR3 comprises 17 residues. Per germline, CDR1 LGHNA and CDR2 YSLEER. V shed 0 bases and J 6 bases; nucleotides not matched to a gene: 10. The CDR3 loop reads CASSQDPPPGGSGELFF. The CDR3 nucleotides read TGCGCCAGCAGCCAAGACCCACCTCCGGGAGGCTCCGGGGAGCTGTTTTTT.

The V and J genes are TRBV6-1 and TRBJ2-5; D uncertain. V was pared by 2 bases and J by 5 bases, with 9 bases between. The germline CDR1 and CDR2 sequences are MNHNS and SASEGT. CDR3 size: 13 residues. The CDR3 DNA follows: TGTGCCAGCAGTGAAAATCTGCGGGAGACCCAGTACTTC. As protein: CASSENLRETQYF.

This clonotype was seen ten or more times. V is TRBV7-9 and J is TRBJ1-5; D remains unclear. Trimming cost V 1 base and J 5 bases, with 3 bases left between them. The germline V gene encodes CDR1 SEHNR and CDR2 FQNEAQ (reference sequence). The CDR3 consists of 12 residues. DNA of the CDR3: TGTGCCAGCAGCTTAGACCATCAGCCCCAGCATTTT. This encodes CASSLDHQPQHF.

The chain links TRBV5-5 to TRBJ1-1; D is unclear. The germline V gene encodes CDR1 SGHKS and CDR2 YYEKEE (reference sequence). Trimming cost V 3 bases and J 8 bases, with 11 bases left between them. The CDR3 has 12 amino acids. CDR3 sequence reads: CASSYREGEAFF. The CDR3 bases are TGTGCCAGCAGCTATCGCGAAGGGGAAGCTTTCTTT.

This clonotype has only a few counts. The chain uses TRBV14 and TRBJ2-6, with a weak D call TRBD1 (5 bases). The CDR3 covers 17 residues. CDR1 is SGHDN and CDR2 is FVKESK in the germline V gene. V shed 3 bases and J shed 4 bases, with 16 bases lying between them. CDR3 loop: CASSQRQGLAGANVLTF. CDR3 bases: TGTGCCAGCAGCCAGCGTCAGGGTTTGGCGGGGGCCAACGTCCTGACTTTC.

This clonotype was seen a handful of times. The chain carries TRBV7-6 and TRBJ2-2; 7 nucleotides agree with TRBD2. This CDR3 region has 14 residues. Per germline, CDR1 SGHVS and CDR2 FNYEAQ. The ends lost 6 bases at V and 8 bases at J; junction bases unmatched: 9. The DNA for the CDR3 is TGTGCCAGCAGTTCGGGACTATCAGGAGGGGAGCTGTTTTTT. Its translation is CASSSGLSGGELFF.

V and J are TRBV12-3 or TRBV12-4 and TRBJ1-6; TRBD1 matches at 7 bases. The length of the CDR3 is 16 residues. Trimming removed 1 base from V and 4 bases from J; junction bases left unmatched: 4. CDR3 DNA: TGTGCCAGCAGTTTAGGCGGGACAGTGTATAATTCACCCCTCCACTTT. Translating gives CASSLGGTVYNSPLHF.

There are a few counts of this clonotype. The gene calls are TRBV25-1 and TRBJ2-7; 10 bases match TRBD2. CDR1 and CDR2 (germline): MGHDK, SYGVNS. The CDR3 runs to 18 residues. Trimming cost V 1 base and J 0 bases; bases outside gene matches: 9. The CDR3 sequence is CASSELESASGSSYEQYF. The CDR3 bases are TGTGCCAGCAGTGAATTGGAATCGGCTAGCGGGAGCTCCTACGAGCAGTACTTC.

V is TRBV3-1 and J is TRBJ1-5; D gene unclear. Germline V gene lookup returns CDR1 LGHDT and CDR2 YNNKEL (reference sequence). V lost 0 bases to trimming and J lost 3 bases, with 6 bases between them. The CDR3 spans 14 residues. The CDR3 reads CASSQDTLNQPQHF. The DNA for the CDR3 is TGTGCCAGCAGCCAAGACACCCTCAATCAGCCCCAGCATTTT.

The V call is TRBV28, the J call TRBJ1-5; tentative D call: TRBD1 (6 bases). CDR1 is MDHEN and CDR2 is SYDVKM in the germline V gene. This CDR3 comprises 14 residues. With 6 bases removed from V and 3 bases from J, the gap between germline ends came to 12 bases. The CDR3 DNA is TGTGCCAGCAGCTCGTCAGGGGTCAATCAGCCCCAGCATTTT. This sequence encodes CASSSSGVNQPQHF.

Here the CDR3 reads CSVPVLGWTDTQYF. CDR3 nucleotide sequence: TGCAGCGTTCCGGTATTGGGGTGGACAGATACGCAGTATTTT. J is TRBJ2-3 and V is TRBV29-1; no firm D call. V shed 5 bases and J shed 3 bases, with 15 bases lying between them. This CDR3 spans 14 amino acids. The germline gives CDR1 SQVTM, CDR2 ANQGSEA.

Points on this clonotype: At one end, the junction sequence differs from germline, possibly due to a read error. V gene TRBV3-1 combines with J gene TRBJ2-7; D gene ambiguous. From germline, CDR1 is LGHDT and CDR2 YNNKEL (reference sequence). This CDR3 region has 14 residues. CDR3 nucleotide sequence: TGTGCCAGCAGTCAAGGACGGCATTCCTACGAGCAGTACTTC. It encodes CASSQGRHSYEQYF.

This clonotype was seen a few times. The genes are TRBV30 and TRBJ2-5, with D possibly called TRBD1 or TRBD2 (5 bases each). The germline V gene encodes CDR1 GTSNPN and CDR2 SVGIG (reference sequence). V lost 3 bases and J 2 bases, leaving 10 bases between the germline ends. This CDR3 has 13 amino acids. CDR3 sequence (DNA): TGTGCCTGGAGCCTGGGACCTCAAGAGACCCAGTACTTC. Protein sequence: CAWSLGPQETQYF.

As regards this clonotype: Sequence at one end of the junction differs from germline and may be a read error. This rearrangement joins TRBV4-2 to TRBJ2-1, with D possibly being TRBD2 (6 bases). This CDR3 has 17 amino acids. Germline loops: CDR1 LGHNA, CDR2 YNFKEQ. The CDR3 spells CASIRGKRFTAANEPFF. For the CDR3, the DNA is TGTGCCAGCATCCGGGGGAAGAGGTTCACCGCCGCGAATGAGCCGTTCTTC.

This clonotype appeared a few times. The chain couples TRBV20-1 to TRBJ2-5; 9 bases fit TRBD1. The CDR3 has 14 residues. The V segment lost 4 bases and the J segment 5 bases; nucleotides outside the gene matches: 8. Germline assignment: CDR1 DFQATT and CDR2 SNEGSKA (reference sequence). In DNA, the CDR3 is TGCAGTGCTACTCTTAGGACAGGGGTGGAGACCCAGTACTTC. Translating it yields CSATLRTGVETQYF.

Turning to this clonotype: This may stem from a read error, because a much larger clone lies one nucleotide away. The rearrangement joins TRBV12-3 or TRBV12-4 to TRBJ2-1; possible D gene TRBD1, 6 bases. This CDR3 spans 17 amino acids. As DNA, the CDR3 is TGTGCCATCAGTCCCTTCGGACAGTCGAGCTCCTACAATGAGCAGTTCTTC. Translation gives CAISPFGQSSSYNEQFF.

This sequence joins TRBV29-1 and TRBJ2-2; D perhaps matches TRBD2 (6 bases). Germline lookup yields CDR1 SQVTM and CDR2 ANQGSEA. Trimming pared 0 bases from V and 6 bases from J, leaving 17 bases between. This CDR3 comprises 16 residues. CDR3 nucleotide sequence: TGCAGCGTTGAAGATCTCGGGGGAATTAAACCCGGGGAGCTGTTTTTT. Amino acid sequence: CSVEDLGGIKPGELFF.

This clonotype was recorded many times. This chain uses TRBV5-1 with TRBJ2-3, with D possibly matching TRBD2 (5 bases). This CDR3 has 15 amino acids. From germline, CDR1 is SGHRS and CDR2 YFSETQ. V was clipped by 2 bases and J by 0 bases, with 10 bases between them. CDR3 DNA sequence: TGCGCCAGCAGCTTAAGCGGCCGCAGCACAGATACGCAGTATTTT. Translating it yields CASSLSGRSTDTQYF.

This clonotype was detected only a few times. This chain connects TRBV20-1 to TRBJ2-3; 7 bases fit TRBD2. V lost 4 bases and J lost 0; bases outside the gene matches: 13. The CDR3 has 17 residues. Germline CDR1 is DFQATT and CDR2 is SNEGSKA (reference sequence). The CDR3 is CSATRGGYLLSTDTQYF. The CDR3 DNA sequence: TGCAGTGCTACCCGGGGAGGGTACCTTCTTAGCACAGATACGCAGTATTTT.

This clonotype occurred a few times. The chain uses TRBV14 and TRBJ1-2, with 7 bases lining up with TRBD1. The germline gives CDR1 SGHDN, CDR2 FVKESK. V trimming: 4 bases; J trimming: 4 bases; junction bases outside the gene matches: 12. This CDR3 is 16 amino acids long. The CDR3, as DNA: TGTGCCAGCAGCCCCCGGTCGGGGACAGACTTCTATGGCTACACCTTC. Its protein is CASSPRSGTDFYGYTF.

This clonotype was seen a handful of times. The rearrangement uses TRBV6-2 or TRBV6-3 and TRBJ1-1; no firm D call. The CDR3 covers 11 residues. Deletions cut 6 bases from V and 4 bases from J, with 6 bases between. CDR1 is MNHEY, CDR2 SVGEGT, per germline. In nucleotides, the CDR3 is TGTGCCAGCAGCTGGACCACTGAAGCTTTCTTT. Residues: CASSWTTEAFF.

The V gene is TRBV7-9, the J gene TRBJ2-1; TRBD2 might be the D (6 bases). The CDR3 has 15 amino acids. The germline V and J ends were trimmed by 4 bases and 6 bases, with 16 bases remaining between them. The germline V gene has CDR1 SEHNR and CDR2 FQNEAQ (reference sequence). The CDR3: CASSSGVYGGNEQFF. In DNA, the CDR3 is TGTGCCAGCAGCTCGGGAGTTTACGGAGGCAATGAGCAGTTCTTC.

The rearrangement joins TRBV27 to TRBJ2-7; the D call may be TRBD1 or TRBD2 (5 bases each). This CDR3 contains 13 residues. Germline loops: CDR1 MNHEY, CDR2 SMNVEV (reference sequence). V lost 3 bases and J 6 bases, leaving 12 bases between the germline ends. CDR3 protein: CASSLANGAEQYF. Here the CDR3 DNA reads TGTGCCAGCAGTTTGGCCAACGGGGCCGAGCAGTACTTC.

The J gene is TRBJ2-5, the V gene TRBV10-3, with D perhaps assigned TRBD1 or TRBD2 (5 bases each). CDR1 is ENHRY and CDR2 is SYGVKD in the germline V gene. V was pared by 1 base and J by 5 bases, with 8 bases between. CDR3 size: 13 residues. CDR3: CAISELGDETQYF. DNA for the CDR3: TGTGCCATCAGTGAGTTGGGGGATGAGACCCAGTACTTC.